These 16 T cell receptor beta chains were sequenced from one sample in a study of blood T cells in healthy people across ages. It was with a sample-barcoded 5' primer and a J-beta primer mix that a second PCR of roughly 7 to 12 cycles was run. From the 5' RACE reads, TCRdb called clonotypes with MiXCR, one entry per CDR3 protein. The sample lists 1.5 million to 2 million distinct CDR3 sequences, 30% to 40% occurring once. The specimen sequenced was blood. The receptors shown here come from a woman younger than 45 in good health.

This clonotype was recorded a few times. The chain carries TRBV27 and TRBJ2-5, with D perhaps matching TRBD1 (7 bases). V was pared by 5 bases and J by 11 bases, with 18 bases between. The CDR3 has 13 amino acids. Germline loops: CDR1 MNHEY, CDR2 SMNVEV (reference sequence). CDR3 region: CASSPGQVREQYF. DNA of the CDR3: TGTGCCAGCAGTCCAGGACAGGTTCGGGAGCAGTACTTC.

The chain uses TRBV20-1 and TRBJ2-1; 7 nucleotides line up with TRBD2. Per the germline V gene, CDR1 is DFQATT and CDR2 is SNEGSKA (reference sequence). V dropped 6 bases and J dropped 4; count of bases not matched to a gene: 18. The CDR3 runs to 17 residues. CDR3 in amino acids: CSAQHWGGRNLYNEQFF. CDR3 nucleotide sequence: TGCAGTGCCCAACACTGGGGCGGGAGAAATCTTTACAATGAGCAGTTCTTC.

This rearrangement joins TRBV14 to TRBJ2-7; the match to TRBD1 covers 11 bases. Germline V lookup: CDR1 SGHDN, CDR2 FVKESK. The CDR3 consists of 18 residues. V lost 1 base, J lost 0 bases, and 8 bases stayed unmatched. The CDR3 nucleotides are TGTGCCAGCAGCCAAGGGACAGGGGGCGCAAAGGTCTCCTACGAGCAGTACTTC. Translated: CASSQGTGGAKVSYEQYF.

The chain links TRBV10-3 to TRBJ2-6; tentatively, D is TRBD2 (6 bases). Trimming removed 10 bases at V and 1 base at J, with 14 bases between. Per germline, CDR1 ENHRY and CDR2 SYGVKD. The CDR3 runs 15 residues. Written as DNA, the CDR3 is TGTGCCACCGGGACGGAGGGATCTGGGGCCAACGTCCTGACTTTC. It yields the protein CATGTEGSGANVLTF.

The chain links TRBV14 to TRBJ1-1; 8 positions match TRBD1. CDR1 is SGHDN and CDR2 is FVKESK in the germline V gene. The V segment lost 1 base and the J segment 7 bases; nucleotides outside the gene matches: 8. This CDR3 is 15 amino acids long. The CDR3 is CASSQADRGWGEAFF. CDR3 DNA sequence: TGTGCCAGCAGCCAAGCTGACAGGGGTTGGGGTGAAGCTTTCTTT.

The genes are TRBV12-3 or TRBV12-4 and TRBJ1-2; D possibly corresponds to TRBD1 (6 bases). This CDR3 region has 14 residues. Trimming removed 7 bases at V and 8 bases at J, with 20 bases between. CDR3 sequence: CASILAGVGWGYTF. CDR3 nucleotide sequence: TGTGCCAGCATCTTGGCAGGGGTGGGTTGGGGCTACACCTTC.

The V gene is TRBV7-9, the J gene TRBJ2-3; a possible D gene is TRBD2 (5 bases). V shed 5 bases and J shed 2 bases, with 17 bases lying between them. The germline V gene encodes CDR1 SEHNR and CDR2 FQNEAQ (reference sequence). This CDR3 comprises 16 residues. The CDR3 protein is CASSRLGRRNTDTQYF. As DNA, the CDR3 is TGTGCCAGCAGCCGATTAGGGAGACGGAACACAGATACGCAGTATTTT. The variable domain in full, completed from reference TRBV7-9 and TRBJ2-3, reads DTGVSQNPRHKITKRGQNVTFRCDPISEHNRLYWYRQTLGQGPEFLTYFQNEAQLEKSRLLSDRFSAERPKGSFSTLEIQRTEQGDSAMYLCASSRLGRRNTDTQYFGPGTRLTVL.

This clonotype turned up a few times. The V call is TRBV6-5, the J call TRBJ2-1, with 13 bases aligning to TRBD2. The trim removed 2 bases at V and 9 bases at J, leaving 7 bases unmatched. This CDR3 is 16 amino acids long. The germline gives CDR1 MNHEY, CDR2 SVGAGI. CDR3 coding DNA: TGTGCCAGCAGTTACCTACTAGCGGGGGGGCCGGGTGAGCAGTTCTTC. This codes for CASSYLLAGGPGEQFF.

This sequence joins TRBV28 and TRBJ2-5, with 11 bases lining up with TRBD2. The closer fit of TRBJ2-7 to the DNA end suggests the J call may be wrong. CDR1 is MDHEN and CDR2 is SYDVKM in the germline V gene. The CDR3 totals 15 residues. The CDR3 bases are TGTGCCAGCAGCCCCCTTAGCGGGAGGGGGTACGAGCAGTACTTC. Translating it yields CASSPLSGRGYEQYF.

The chain couples TRBV20-1 to TRBJ2-5; no definite D call. CDR3 size: 15 residues. Between the trimmed V and J ends, which lost 0 bases and 2 bases, there was a span of 13 bases. Germline CDR1 and CDR2: DFQATT and SNEGSKA (reference sequence). The CDR3 nucleotides are TGCAGTGCTAGAGAAGTCCCGGCGCGGCAAGAGACCCAGTACTTC. Protein sequence: CSAREVPARQETQYF.

In this sample, this clonotype turned up many times. The V gene is TRBV4-1, the J gene TRBJ2-3, with D unclear. The CDR3 extends over 12 amino acids. Germline CDR1 MGHRA, CDR2 YSYEKL. V was pared by 3 bases and J by 5 bases, with 6 bases between. CDR3 in amino acids: CASSHLRDTQYF. The CDR3 nucleotides read TGCGCCAGCAGCCATCTCAGAGATACGCAGTATTTT.

The J gene is TRBJ2-5, the V gene TRBV12-3 or TRBV12-4; D is unclear. TRBJ2-7 explains the end of the DNA better; the J call may be wrong. The CDR3 has 12 residues. CDR3 DNA sequence: TGTGCCAGCAGTATAATTGGCAACGAGCAGTACTTC. Translated: CASSIIGNEQYF.

This clonotype was recorded a few times. This chain joins TRBV6-2 or TRBV6-3 and TRBJ2-1; D ambiguous. Germline V gene sequence: CDR1 MNHEY, CDR2 SVGEGT. This CDR3 contains 15 residues. Trimming took 4 bases from V and 8 from J, leaving 18 bases between them. CDR3 sequence: CASSSPRRILDEQFF. The CDR3 DNA reads TGTGCCAGCAGTTCCCCTAGGAGAATTTTGGATGAGCAGTTCTTC.

There are many counts of this clonotype. The chain joins TRBV12-3 or TRBV12-4 to TRBJ2-3; D gene unclear. Trimming left V 3 bases short and J 2 bases short, with 9 bases between. This CDR3 comprises 14 residues. Here the CDR3 DNA reads TGTGCCAGCAGTTTTGGGCTGAACACAGATACGCAGTATTTT. Protein sequence: CASSFGLNTDTQYF.

V usage is TRBV6-1 and J usage is TRBJ1-5; possible D gene TRBD1, 5 bases. Trimming took off 7 bases at V and 9 bases at J, with 22 bases between the two ends. Germline V lookup: CDR1 MNHNS, CDR2 SASEGT. The CDR3 runs to 15 residues. The CDR3 DNA follows: TGTGCCAGCACCCACTCGGGACCCCTTCCGGGGCCCCAGCATTTT. Protein sequence: CASTHSGPLPGPQHF.

This clonotype was found a few times. The chain combines TRBV30 with TRBJ2-5, with a tentative D call TRBD2 (6 bases). The CDR3 has 15 amino acids. Germline CDR1 reads GTSNPN; CDR2 reads SVGIG (reference sequence). V dropped 0 bases and J dropped 1 base, with 12 bases sitting between them. The CDR3 nucleotides read TGTGCCTGGAGTGTAGGAGGGCAGCCCCAAGAGACCCAGTACTTC. Amino acids: CAWSVGGQPQETQYF.